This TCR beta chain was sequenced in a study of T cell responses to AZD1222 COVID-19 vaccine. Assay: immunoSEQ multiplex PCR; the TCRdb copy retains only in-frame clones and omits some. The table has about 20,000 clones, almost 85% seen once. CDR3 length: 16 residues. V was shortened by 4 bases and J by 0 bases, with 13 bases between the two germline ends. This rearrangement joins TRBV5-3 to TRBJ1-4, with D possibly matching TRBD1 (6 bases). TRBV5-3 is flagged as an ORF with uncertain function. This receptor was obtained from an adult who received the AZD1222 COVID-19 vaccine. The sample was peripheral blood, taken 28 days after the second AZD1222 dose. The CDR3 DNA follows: TGTGCCAGAAGCCCGGACAGCCATCCAACTAATGAAAAACTGTTTTTT. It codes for CARSPDSHPTNEKLFF.